This TCR beta chain is from a study of blood T cell repertoires in COVID-19 (dated by TCRdb to 2019 to 2021). Some background on the complete study: Collaborator samples came from the United States, Italy and Spain and covered acute and convalescent phases of COVID-19. A freely available public database, intended as a resource for researchers studying the immune response to SARS-CoV-2, is where the repertoires were released. Subjects who had been exposed to COVID-19, were actively infected with it, or had recovered from it provided the deeply sampled blood TCRbeta repertoires that made up the dataset. Samples came from the ongoing ImmuneRACE study (first 160 participants) plus 1,254 subjects from 6 global collaborators. The material from the prospective study consisted of cDNA or gDNA derived from T cells, B-cell-depleted T cells, or PBMCs. Where available, HLA class I and class II types were obtained from metadata supplied by the sample provider rather than from assay-based typing. Nearly every sample came with metadata listing a de-identified subject ID, COVID-19 status, age in years and sex. Overall study results and their limits: The quantity of clinical and demographic metadata differed by source and by participant and was supplied without curation.

V drops 5 bases and J drops 9 bases, leaving 13 bases in between. CDR1 and CDR2 are drawn from the germline V gene (reference sequence): GTSNPN, SVGIG. The cysteine opens and the phenylalanine closes a CDR3 of 11 amino acids. Only the CDR3 DNA stays, 33 bases, in frame from base 1. The collaborating institutions used their own protocols to collect whole blood in K2EDTA tubes. Collaborator samples were shipped for TCRbeta analysis as frozen whole blood, isolated PBMCs, or DNA extracted from either sample type. As for this clone: Which antigen it targets is not known. No base quality information exists; no much larger clone differs at one position.

TCRbeta CDR3 regions were amplified from genomic DNA by means of the immunoSEQ Assay, a bias-controlled multiplex PCR. In the authors' own workflow: The number of nucleated cells in each sample was estimated from the amplification of reference gene primers within the assay. Sequence reads were collapsed and filtered to measure the absolute abundance of every unique TCRbeta CDR3 rearrangement. Productive Simpson clonality was computed per sample as the square root of Simpson's diversity index over productive rearrangements. TCRdb took over this immuneACCESS table, retaining in-frame rearrangements with V and J assigned. Such tables are incomplete; in checked studies, under half of the missing clones stem from an unresolved V gene, and the remainder is unexplained. V and J calls plus clone size are reproduced from that table; the DNA served to infer D and trimming. The sample records 60,000 or so clones, 80% to 90% of which are singletons. The ten biggest clones cover under 9.5% of the sample.

The clonotype was recovered from a human donor with active COVID-19. The donor label of this sample is uncertain. The rearrangement joined TRBV30 to TRBJ1-2; too little of a D gene remains to name it. Sequencing input: peripheral blood. The nucleotide sequence reads TGTGCCTGGTTCGGGGTTTTAAGCTACACCTTC. It is translated as CAWFGVLSYTF.